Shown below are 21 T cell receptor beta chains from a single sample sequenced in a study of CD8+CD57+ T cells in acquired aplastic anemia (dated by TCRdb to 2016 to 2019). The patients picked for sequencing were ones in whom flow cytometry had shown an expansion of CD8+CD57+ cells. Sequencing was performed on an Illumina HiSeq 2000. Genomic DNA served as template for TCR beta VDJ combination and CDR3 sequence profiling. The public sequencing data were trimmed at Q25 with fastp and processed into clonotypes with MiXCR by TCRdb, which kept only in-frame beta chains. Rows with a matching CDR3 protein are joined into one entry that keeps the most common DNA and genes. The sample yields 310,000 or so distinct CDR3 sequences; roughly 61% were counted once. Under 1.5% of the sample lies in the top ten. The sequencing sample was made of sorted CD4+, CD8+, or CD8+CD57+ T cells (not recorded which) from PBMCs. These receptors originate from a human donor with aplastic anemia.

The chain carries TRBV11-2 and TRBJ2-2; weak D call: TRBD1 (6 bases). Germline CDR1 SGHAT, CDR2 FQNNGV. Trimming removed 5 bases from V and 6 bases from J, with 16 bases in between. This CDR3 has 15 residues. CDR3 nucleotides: TGTGCCAGCAGCAGACTCAACCCAGGGGCCGGGGAGCTGTTTTTT. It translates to CASSRLNPGAGELFF.

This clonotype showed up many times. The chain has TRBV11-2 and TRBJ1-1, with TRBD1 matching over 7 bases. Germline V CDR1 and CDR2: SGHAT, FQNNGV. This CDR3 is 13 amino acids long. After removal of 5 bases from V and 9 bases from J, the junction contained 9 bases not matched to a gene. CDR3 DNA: TGTGCCAGCAGCCTGTCGCTGGGACAGAAAGCTTTCTTT. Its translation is CASSLSLGQKAFF. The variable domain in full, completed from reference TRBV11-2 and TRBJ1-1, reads EAGVAQSPRYKIIEKRQSVAFWCNPISGHATLYWYQQILGQGPKLLIQFQNNGVVDDSQLPKDRFSAERLKGVDSTLKIQPAKLEDSAVYLCASSLSLGQKAFFGQGTRLTVV.

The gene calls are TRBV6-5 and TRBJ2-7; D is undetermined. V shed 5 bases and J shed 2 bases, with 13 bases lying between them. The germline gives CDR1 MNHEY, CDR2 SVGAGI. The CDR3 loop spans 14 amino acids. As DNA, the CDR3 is TGTGCCAGCAGTGGCCGGGCCCACGCCTACGAGCAGTACTTC. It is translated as CASSGRAHAYEQYF.

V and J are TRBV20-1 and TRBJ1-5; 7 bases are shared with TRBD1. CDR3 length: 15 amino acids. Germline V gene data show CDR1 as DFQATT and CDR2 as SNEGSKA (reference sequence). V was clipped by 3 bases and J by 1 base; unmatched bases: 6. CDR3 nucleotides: TGCAGTGCTAGGGAGGGACAGAGGAGCAATCAGCCCCAGCATTTT. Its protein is CSAREGQRSNQPQHF.

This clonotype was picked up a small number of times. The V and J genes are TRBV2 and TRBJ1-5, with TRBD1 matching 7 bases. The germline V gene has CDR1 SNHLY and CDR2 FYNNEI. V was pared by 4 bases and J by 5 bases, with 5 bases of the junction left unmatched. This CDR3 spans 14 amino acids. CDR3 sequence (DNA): TGTGCCAGCAGTGGACAGGGTGGGGATCAGCCCCAGCATTTT. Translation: CASSGQGGDQPQHF.

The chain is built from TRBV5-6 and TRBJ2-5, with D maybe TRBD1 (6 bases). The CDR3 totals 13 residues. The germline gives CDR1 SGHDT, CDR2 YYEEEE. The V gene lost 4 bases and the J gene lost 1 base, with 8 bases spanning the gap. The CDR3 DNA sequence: TGTGCCAGCAGCCCGGACAGCCAAGAGACCCAGTACTTC. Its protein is CASSPDSQETQYF.

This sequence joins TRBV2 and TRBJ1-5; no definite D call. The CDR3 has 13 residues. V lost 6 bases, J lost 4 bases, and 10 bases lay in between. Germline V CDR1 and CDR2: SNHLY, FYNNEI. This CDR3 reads CASSADKNQPQHF. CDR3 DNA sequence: TGTGCCAGCAGCGCAGACAAAAATCAGCCCCAGCATTTT.

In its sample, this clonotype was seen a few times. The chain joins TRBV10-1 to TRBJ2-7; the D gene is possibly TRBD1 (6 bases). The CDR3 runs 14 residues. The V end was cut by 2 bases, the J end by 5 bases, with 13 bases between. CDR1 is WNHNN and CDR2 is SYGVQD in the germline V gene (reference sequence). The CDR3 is CASSESYRADEQYF. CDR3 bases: TGCGCCAGCAGTGAGAGTTACAGGGCGGACGAGCAGTACTTC.

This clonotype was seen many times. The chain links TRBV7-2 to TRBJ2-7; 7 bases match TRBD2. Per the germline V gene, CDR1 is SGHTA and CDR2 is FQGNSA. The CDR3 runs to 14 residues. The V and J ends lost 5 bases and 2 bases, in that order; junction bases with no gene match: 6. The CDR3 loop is CASSTSSGPYEQYF. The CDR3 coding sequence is TGTGCCAGCAGCACTTCTAGCGGACCCTACGAGCAGTACTTC.

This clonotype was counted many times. CDR3 DNA: TGCAGTATAGGGGGCAGGGGTAACTATGGCTACACCTTC. This sequence encodes CSIGGRGNYGYTF. V and J are TRBV20-1 and TRBJ1-2, with 7 bases that match TRBD1. The CDR3 extends over 13 amino acids. Germline V gene data show CDR1 as DFQATT and CDR2 as SNEGSKA (reference sequence). The V and J ends lost 8 bases and 1 base, in that order; junction bases with no gene match: 7.

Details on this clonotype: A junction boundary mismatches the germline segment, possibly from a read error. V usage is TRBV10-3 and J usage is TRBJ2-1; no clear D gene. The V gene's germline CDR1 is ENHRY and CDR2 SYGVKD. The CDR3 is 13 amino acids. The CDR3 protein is CAISEPSHNEQFF. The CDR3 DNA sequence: TGTGCCATCAGCGAGCCCTCCCACAATGAGCAGTTCTTC.

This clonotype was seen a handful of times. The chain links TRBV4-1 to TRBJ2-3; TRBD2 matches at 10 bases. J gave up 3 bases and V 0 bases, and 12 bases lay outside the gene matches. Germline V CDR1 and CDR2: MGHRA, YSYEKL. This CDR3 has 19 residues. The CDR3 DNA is TGCGCCAGCAGCCAAGACCGTAGCGGGGGGCCCACAAGAACAGATACGCAGTATTTT. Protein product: CASSQDRSGGPTRTDTQYF.

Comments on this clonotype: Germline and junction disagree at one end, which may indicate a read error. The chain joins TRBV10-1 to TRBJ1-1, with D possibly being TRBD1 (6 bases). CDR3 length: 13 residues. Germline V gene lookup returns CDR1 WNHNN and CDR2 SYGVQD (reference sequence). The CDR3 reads CASSERQVTEAFF. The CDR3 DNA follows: TGTGCCAGCAGCGAACGACAGGTCACTGAAGCTTTCTTT.

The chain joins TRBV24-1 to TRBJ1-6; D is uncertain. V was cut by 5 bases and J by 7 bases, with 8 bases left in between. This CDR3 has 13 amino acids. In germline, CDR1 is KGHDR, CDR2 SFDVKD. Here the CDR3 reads CATSGAGNSPLHF. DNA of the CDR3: TGTGCCACCAGTGGGGCCGGGAATTCACCCCTCCACTTT.

In DNA form, the CDR3 reads TGTGCCAGCAGTCAAAGCTCTGGGGCCAACGTCCTGACTTTC. Amino acids: CASSQSSGANVLTF. The rearrangement uses TRBV2 and TRBJ2-6; D call uncertain. The CDR3 covers 14 residues. V was cut by 5 bases and J by 0 bases, with 5 bases left in between. Germline V gene data show CDR1 as SNHLY and CDR2 as FYNNEI.

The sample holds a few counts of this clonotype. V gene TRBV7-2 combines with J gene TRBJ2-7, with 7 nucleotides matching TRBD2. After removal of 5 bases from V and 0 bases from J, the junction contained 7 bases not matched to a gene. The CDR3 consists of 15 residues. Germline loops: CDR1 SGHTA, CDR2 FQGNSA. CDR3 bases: TGTGCCAGCAGCCTACTAGGCGGGAGCTCCTACGAGCAGTACTTC. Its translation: CASSLLGGSSYEQYF.

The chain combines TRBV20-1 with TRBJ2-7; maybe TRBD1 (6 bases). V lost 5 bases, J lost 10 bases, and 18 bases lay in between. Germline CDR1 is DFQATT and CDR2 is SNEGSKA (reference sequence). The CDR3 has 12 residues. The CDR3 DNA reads TGCAGTGCTGAGACAGGTTATACGGACCAGTACTTC. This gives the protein CSAETGYTDQYF.

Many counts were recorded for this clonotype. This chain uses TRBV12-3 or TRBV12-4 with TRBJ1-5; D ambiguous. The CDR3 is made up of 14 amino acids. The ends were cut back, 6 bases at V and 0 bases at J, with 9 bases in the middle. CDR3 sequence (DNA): TGTGCCAGCAGCCTCAGGCATAGCAATCAGCCCCAGCATTTT. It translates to CASSLRHSNQPQHF.

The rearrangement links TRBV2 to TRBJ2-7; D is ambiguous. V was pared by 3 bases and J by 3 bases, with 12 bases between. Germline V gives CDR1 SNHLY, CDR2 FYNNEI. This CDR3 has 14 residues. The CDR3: CASSEGNDLYEQYF. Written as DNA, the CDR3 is TGTGCCAGCAGTGAGGGGAATGATCTCTACGAGCAGTACTTC. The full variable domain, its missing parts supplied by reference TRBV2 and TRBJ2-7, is EPEVTQTPSHQVTQMGQEVILRCVPISNHLYFYWYRQILGQKVEFLVSFYNNEISEKSEIFDDQFSVERPDGSNFTLKIRSTKLEDSAMYFCASSEGNDLYEQYFGPGTRLTVT.

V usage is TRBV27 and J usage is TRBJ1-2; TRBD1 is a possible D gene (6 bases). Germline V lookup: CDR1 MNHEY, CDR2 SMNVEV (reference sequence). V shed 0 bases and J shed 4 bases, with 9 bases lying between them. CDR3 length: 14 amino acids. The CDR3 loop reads CASSLSQDSYGYTF. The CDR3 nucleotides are TGTGCCAGCAGTTTATCGCAGGACAGCTATGGCTACACCTTC.

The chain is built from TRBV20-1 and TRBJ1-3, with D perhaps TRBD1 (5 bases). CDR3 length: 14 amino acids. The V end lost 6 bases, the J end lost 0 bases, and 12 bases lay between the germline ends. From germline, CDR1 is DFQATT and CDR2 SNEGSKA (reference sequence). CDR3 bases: TGCAGTGCGGTCGACAGTCGCTCTGGAAACACCATATATTTT. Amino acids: CSAVDSRSGNTIYF.